A selection of T cell receptor beta chains follows, all from one sample in a study of cytomegalovirus exposure and HLA in healthy donors. Sequencing was performed with immunoSEQ multiplex PCR; in TCRdb, only in-frame clones are kept and a portion is missing. There are about 54,000 clones in the sample; around 82% occur only once, and approximately 2.8% lies in the top ten. The sequenced sample was PBMCs. These receptors were collected from a woman aged 18 to 35 in good health and CMV-seronegative. Both conserved end residues are part of each CDR3. Each record gives: J gene, clone size, V gene, D gene, CDR3 length, CDR3 DNA, CDR3 protein. The D gene is left open where the match is weak. Part of the rows lack a size; the others show once, few, many or a class for expanded clones.

j_call: TRBJ1-5; clone_size: NA; v_call: TRBV11-2; d_call: NA; cdr3_length: 16; cdr3_nt: TGTGCCAGCAGCCCTGGCGGTCGGGGGGGCAATCAGCCCCAGCATTTT; cdr3_aa: CASSPGGRGGNQPQHF
j_call: TRBJ1-5; clone_size: NA; v_call: TRBV19; d_call: TRBD1; cdr3_length: 15; cdr3_nt: TGTGCCAGTAGTATAGGGACAGGGGTTGCACAGCCCCAGCATTTT; cdr3_aa: CASSIGTGVAQPQHF
j_call: TRBJ1-3; clone_size: NA; v_call: TRBV9; d_call: NA; cdr3_length: 11; cdr3_nt: TGTGCCAGCCAATCTGGAAACACCATATATTTT; cdr3_aa: CASQSGNTIYF
j_call: TRBJ1-3; clone_size: NA; v_call: TRBV7-9; d_call: NA; cdr3_length: 12; cdr3_nt: TGTGCCAGCAGCCCGGAGGGAAACACCATATATTTT; cdr3_aa: CASSPEGNTIYF
j_call: TRBJ2-1; clone_size: NA; v_call: TRBV29-1; d_call: NA; cdr3_length: 14; cdr3_nt: TGCAGCGTTGTTCCAGGGGTCGGGGCCAATGAGCAGTTCTTC; cdr3_aa: CSVVPGVGANEQFF
j_call: TRBJ2-1; clone_size: NA; v_call: TRBV28; d_call: NA; cdr3_length: 15; cdr3_nt: TGTGCCAGCAGTTTAGGAGGTACGTCCTACAATGAGCAGTTCTTC; cdr3_aa: CASSLGGTSYNEQFF
j_call: TRBJ2-3; clone_size: NA; v_call: TRBV28; d_call: NA; cdr3_length: 16; cdr3_nt: TGTGCCAGCCATCGCGGTGTAGGGGGTAGCACAGATACGCAGTATTTT; cdr3_aa: CASHRGVGGSTDTQYF
j_call: TRBJ1-6; clone_size: NA; v_call: TRBV7-8; d_call: TRBD1; cdr3_length: 15; cdr3_nt: TGTGCCAGCAGCCCACAGGGGGTGAGAAATTCACCCCTCCACTTT; cdr3_aa: CASSPQGVRNSPLHF
j_call: TRBJ2-5; clone_size: NA; v_call: TRBV2; d_call: NA; cdr3_length: 13; cdr3_nt: TGTGCCAGCAGTGTTGTCCTCCAAGAGACCCAGTACTTC; cdr3_aa: CASSVVLQETQYF
j_call: TRBJ2-3; clone_size: NA; v_call: TRBV7-9; d_call: TRBD1; cdr3_length: 17; cdr3_nt: TGTGCCAGCACCCCACGCGGGACAGGGAGTGTAACAGATACGCAGTATTTT; cdr3_aa: CASTPRGTGSVTDTQYF
j_call: TRBJ2-1; clone_size: NA; v_call: TRBV10-1; d_call: NA; cdr3_length: 15; cdr3_nt: TGCGCCAGCAGTTTGAGGGGGTTCTCCTACAATGAGCAGTTCTTC; cdr3_aa: CASSLRGFSYNEQFF
j_call: TRBJ1-4; clone_size: NA; v_call: TRBV6-4; d_call: TRBD1; cdr3_length: 15; cdr3_nt: TGTGCCAGCAGTGACAACCGGGACAGCTGGGAAAAACTGTTTTTT; cdr3_aa: CASSDNRDSWEKLFF
j_call: TRBJ2-5; clone_size: few; v_call: TRBV28; d_call: TRBD1; cdr3_length: 14; cdr3_nt: TGTGCCAGCAGGAAAGGACAGGGTCGGGAGACCCAGTACTTC; cdr3_aa: CASRKGQGRETQYF
j_call: TRBJ1-5; clone_size: NA; v_call: TRBV4-1; d_call: TRBD1; cdr3_length: 16; cdr3_nt: TGCGCCAGCAGCTTCTACCTACAGGGGGACAATCAGCCCCAGCATTTT; cdr3_aa: CASSFYLQGDNQPQHF
j_call: TRBJ1-2; clone_size: NA; v_call: TRBV6-5; d_call: NA; cdr3_length: 13; cdr3_nt: TGTGCCAGCAGCCGCCTGAGTCCGTATGGCTACACCTTC; cdr3_aa: CASSRLSPYGYTF
j_call: TRBJ2-1; clone_size: NA; v_call: TRBV27; d_call: NA; cdr3_length: 14; cdr3_nt: TGTGCCAGCAGTTTAAGCAGACAGGACAATGAGCAGTTCTTC; cdr3_aa: CASSLSRQDNEQFF
j_call: TRBJ2-7; clone_size: NA; v_call: TRBV19; d_call: TRBD1; cdr3_length: 17; cdr3_nt: TGTGCCAGTAGTATAGGGGCCGGGACAGGAGTTTCCTACGAGCAGTACTTC; cdr3_aa: CASSIGAGTGVSYEQYF
j_call: TRBJ2-3; clone_size: NA; v_call: TRBV11-2; d_call: NA; cdr3_length: 16; cdr3_nt: TGTGCCAGCAGCTTAGATAGGGCTAGCGGCACAGATACGCAGTATTTT; cdr3_aa: CASSLDRASGTDTQYF
j_call: TRBJ2-7; clone_size: NA; v_call: TRBV15; d_call: NA; cdr3_length: 13; cdr3_nt: TGTGCCACCAGCAGGGCCAGCTCCTACGAGCAGTACTTC; cdr3_aa: CATSRASSYEQYF
j_call: TRBJ2-1; clone_size: once; v_call: TRBV7-3; d_call: TRBD2; cdr3_length: 18; cdr3_nt: TGTGCCAGCAGTCCCATAGCGGGAGGGCCCGGTACGGGGAATGAGCAGTTCTTC; cdr3_aa: CASSPIAGGPGTGNEQFF
j_call: TRBJ1-1; clone_size: NA; v_call: TRBV7-9; d_call: NA; cdr3_length: 16; cdr3_nt: TGTTCCAGCAGTCCAACAGCCTTGGGGGCTGTCACTGAAGCTTTCTTT; cdr3_aa: CSSSPTALGAVTEAFF
j_call: TRBJ2-2; clone_size: NA; v_call: TRBV10-1; d_call: TRBD1; cdr3_length: 13; cdr3_nt: TGCGCCAGCAGTGCTAGGGGGCCCGGGGAGCTGTTTTTT; cdr3_aa: CASSARGPGELFF
j_call: TRBJ1-1; clone_size: NA; v_call: TRBV29-1; d_call: NA; cdr3_length: 12; cdr3_nt: TGCAGCGTTGAAGGACAGTACACTGAAGCTTTCTTT; cdr3_aa: CSVEGQYTEAFF
j_call: TRBJ1-5; clone_size: NA; v_call: TRBV5-1; d_call: TRBD1; cdr3_length: 15; cdr3_nt: TGCGCCAGCAGCCCGTGGACAGGGAAGAGTCAGCCCCAGCATTTT; cdr3_aa: CASSPWTGKSQPQHF
j_call: TRBJ2-4; clone_size: NA; v_call: TRBV18; d_call: NA; cdr3_length: 13; cdr3_nt: TGTGCCAGCTCACCCGGGACATCTAACATTCAGTACTTC; cdr3_aa: CASSPGTSNIQYF
j_call: TRBJ1-2; clone_size: NA; v_call: TRBV27; d_call: TRBD1; cdr3_length: 14; cdr3_nt: TGTGCCAGCAGTTCACGGGACAGTTTCTATGGCTACACCTTC; cdr3_aa: CASSSRDSFYGYTF
j_call: TRBJ2-5; clone_size: once; v_call: TRBV5-1; d_call: NA; cdr3_length: 15; cdr3_nt: TGCGCCAGCAGCTTGGAACTAGCATCAAGAGAGACCCAGTACTTC; cdr3_aa: CASSLELASRETQYF
j_call: TRBJ2-1; clone_size: NA; v_call: TRBV9; d_call: TRBD2; cdr3_length: 14; cdr3_nt: TGTGCCAGCAGCGTAGGGCTAGCGGGAGCAGAGCAGTTCTTC; cdr3_aa: CASSVGLAGAEQFF
j_call: TRBJ1-3; clone_size: NA; v_call: TRBV7-6; d_call: TRBD1; cdr3_length: 14; cdr3_nt: TGTGCCAGCAGCCTGACAGGGACGGGAAACACCATATATTTT; cdr3_aa: CASSLTGTGNTIYF
j_call: TRBJ2-3; clone_size: NA; v_call: TRBV27; d_call: TRBD2; cdr3_length: 17; cdr3_nt: TGTGCCAGCACCCGAGCGACTAGCGGGAGATCGACAGATACGCAGTATTTT; cdr3_aa: CASTRATSGRSTDTQYF